A selection of T cell receptor beta chains follows, all from one sample in a study of blood T cell repertoires in COVID-19. Assay used: immunoSEQ multiplex PCR; TCRdb lists only in-frame clones, some missing. The sample consists of 100,000 to 150,000 clones, around 87% of them appearing once. Material for sequencing was peripheral blood. These TCRs come from an older woman with acute or convalescent COVID-19. Both conserved end residues are part of each CDR3. A D gene is named only where the DNA matches it firmly. Not all rows give a size; the values are once, few, many and, for expanded clones, a class.

V gene: TRBV6-5; clone size: NA; D gene: TRBD1; J gene: TRBJ2-5; CDR3 protein: CASSSSGQAETQYF; CDR3 DNA: TGTGCCAGCAGTTCGTCGGGACAGGCGGAGACCCAGTACTTC
V gene: TRBV28; clone size: NA; D gene: NA; J gene: TRBJ2-3; CDR3 protein: CASSSFVGPDTQYF; CDR3 DNA: TGTGCCAGCAGTAGTTTCGTGGGGCCAGATACGCAGTATTTT
V gene: TRBV12-3/TRBV12-4; clone size: NA; D gene: TRBD1; J gene: TRBJ2-3; CDR3 protein: CASGQGYTDTQYF; CDR3 DNA: TGTGCCAGCGGACAGGGGTACACAGATACGCAGTATTTT
V gene: TRBV7-3; clone size: once; D gene: TRBD1; J gene: TRBJ2-3; CDR3 protein: CASSLGETGGANTQYF; CDR3 DNA: TGTGCCAGCAGCTTAGGGGAGACAGGGGGCGCGAATACGCAGTATTTT
V gene: TRBV3-1/TRBV3-2; clone size: NA; D gene: TRBD1; J gene: TRBJ1-4; CDR3 protein: CASSLQTGSNEKLFF; CDR3 DNA: TGTGCCAGCAGCCTGCAGACAGGGTCTAATGAAAAACTGTTTTTT
V gene: TRBV6-5; clone size: NA; D gene: TRBD2; J gene: TRBJ2-5; CDR3 protein: CASSRPGGETQYF; CDR3 DNA: TGTGCCAGCAGCCGCCCGGGAGGGGAGACCCAGTACTTC
V gene: TRBV19; clone size: NA; D gene: NA; J gene: TRBJ1-1; CDR3 protein: CASSVDSTNTEAFF; CDR3 DNA: TGTGCCAGTAGTGTGGACAGCACGAACACTGAAGCTTTCTTT
V gene: TRBV7-2; clone size: NA; D gene: NA; J gene: TRBJ1-5; CDR3 protein: CASSLIGGRSNQPQHF; CDR3 DNA: TGTGCCAGCAGCTTAATCGGGGGAAGGAGCAATCAGCCCCAGCATTTT
V gene: TRBV6-1; clone size: NA; D gene: NA; J gene: TRBJ1-4; CDR3 protein: CASSEGGNEKLFF; CDR3 DNA: TGTGCCAGCAGTGAAGGCGGTAATGAAAAACTGTTTTTT
V gene: TRBV4-1; clone size: NA; D gene: TRBD2; J gene: TRBJ2-3; CDR3 protein: CASSHRLAGSTDTQYF; CDR3 DNA: TGCGCCAGCAGCCATCGACTAGCGGGAAGCACAGATACGCAGTATTTT
V gene: TRBV15; clone size: NA; D gene: NA; J gene: TRBJ2-5; CDR3 protein: CATSRDPPGYQETQYF; CDR3 DNA: TGTGCCACCAGCAGAGATCCGCCGGGGTACCAAGAGACCCAGTACTTC